This T cell receptor (beta chain) emerged from a study of blood T cells in healthy people across ages. The CDR3 covers 15 residues. Germline V CDR1 and CDR2: DFQATT, SNEGSKA (reference sequence). Primed by a sample-barcoded 5' primer and a J-beta primer mix, a second PCR proceeded for about 6 to 12 cycles. A single record per CDR3 protein comes from TCRdb applying MiXCR to the 5' RACE reads. Among about 1.5 million distinct CDR3 sequences listed, approximately 39% were seen once. The draw of peripheral blood yielded roughly 9.4 milliliters from each donor. The source is a woman younger than 35 in good health. What was sequenced was blood. J is TRBJ2-4 and V is TRBV20-1; 10 positions match TRBD1. The J call is in doubt because the DNA end fits TRBJ2-7 better. Written as DNA, the CDR3 is TGCAGTGCTAGGGCTCCGGGACAGGGGATGTACGAGCAGTACTTC. Its translation is CSARAPGQGMYEQYF.